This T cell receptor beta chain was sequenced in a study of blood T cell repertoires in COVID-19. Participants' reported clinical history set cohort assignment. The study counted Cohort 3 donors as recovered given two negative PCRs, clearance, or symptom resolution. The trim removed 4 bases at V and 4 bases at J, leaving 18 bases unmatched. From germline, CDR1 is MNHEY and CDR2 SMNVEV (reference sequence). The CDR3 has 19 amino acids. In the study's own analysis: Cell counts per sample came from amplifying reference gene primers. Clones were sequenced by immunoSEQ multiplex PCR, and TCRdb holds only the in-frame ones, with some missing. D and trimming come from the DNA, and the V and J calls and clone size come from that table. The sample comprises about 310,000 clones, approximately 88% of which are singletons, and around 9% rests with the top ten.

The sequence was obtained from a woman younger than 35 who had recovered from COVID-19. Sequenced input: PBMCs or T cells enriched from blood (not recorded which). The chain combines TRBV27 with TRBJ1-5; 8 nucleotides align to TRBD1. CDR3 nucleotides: TGTGCCAGCAGTTCCCCCCCCACAGGGGGGTTGGCAGAGAATCAGCCCCAGCATTTT. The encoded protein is CASSSPPTGGLAENQPQHF.